The sequence of this TCR beta chain was determined in a study of CD8 T cells in ankylosing spondylitis. By quantitative 5'-RACE with molecular barcodes, the TCR beta libraries were made. TCRdb reprocessed the 5' RACE reads with MiXCR, giving one entry per CDR3 protein. The data contain under 450,000 distinct CDR3 sequences, roughly 15% of them singletons. This clonotype was seen a handful of times. Antigen specificity is unknown. There are 13 residues in the CDR3. The V gene lost 0 bases and the J gene lost 0 bases, with 2 bases spanning the gap. Germline-derived CDR1 and CDR2 are ENHRY and SYGVKD. Study-level results: A number of the motif variants had already been described in reactive arthritis synovial fluid and blood. Ankylosing spondylitis blood appeared to carry a characteristic TCR beta motif of several highly homologous variants. Within peripheral blood, clones linked to disease were CD8+ and relatively rare. Disease-linked clones reportedly concentrated significantly in matched ankylosing spondylitis synovial fluid.

Sequencing used blood, either unsorted or a sorted T cell fraction (not recorded which). The sequence came from a male donor with ankylosing spondylitis. The rearrangement uses TRBV10-3 and TRBJ1-2; D unclear. CDR3 sequence: CAISESSNYGYTF. For the CDR3, the DNA is TGTGCCATCAGTGAGTCGTCTAACTATGGCTACACCTTC.